This TCR beta chain was recovered during a study of blood T cell repertoires in COVID-19 (dated by TCRdb to 2020 to 2021). About the study as a whole: The collaborator samples originated in the United States, Italy and Spain and spanned the acute and convalescent phases of COVID-19. The material from the prospective study consisted of cDNA or gDNA derived from T cells, B-cell-depleted T cells, or PBMCs. The dataset comprised deeply sampled blood TCRbeta repertoires from subjects exposed to, actively infected with, or recovered from COVID-19. A freely available public database, intended as a resource for researchers studying the immune response to SARS-CoV-2, is where the repertoires were released. The sample metadata nearly always contained a de-identified subject ID, COVID-19 status, age in years and sex. The samples were drawn from the first 160 participants of the ongoing ImmuneRACE study and from over 950 subjects provided by 6 global collaborators. Where available, HLA class I and class II types were taken from metadata supplied by the sample provider and were not determined by assay-based typing.

Each collaborating institution followed its own protocols to collect whole blood in K2EDTA tubes. For TCRbeta analysis, collaborators shipped samples as frozen whole blood, isolated PBMCs, or DNA extracted from either of those sample types. The immunoSEQ Assay, a bias-controlled multiplex PCR, was used to amplify TCRbeta CDR3 regions from genomic DNA. The authors' analysis ran thus. Within the assay, amplification of reference gene primers was used to estimate how many nucleated cells each sample contained. To quantify the absolute abundance of each unique TCRbeta CDR3 rearrangement, sequence reads were collapsed and filtered. For each sample, productive Simpson clonality was calculated as the square root of Simpson's diversity index across productive rearrangements. TCRdb obtained this table from immuneACCESS and retained in-frame rearrangements with V and J assigned. These tables miss some clones; where compared with another copy, unresolved V genes account for less than half of the shortfall, and the remainder is unexplained. V and J calls and clone size follow that table, whereas D and trimming were derived from the DNA. In all, the sample holds about 190,000 clones, and around 89% of those were seen once. Approximately 4% of the sample is held by the ten biggest clonotypes.

The V and J ends are trimmed by 5 bases and 2 bases, leaving 12 bases between them. The cysteine opens and the phenylalanine closes a CDR3 of 15 amino acids. Of all the DNA, just the CDR3 is kept, 45 bases in frame from base 1. CDR1 and CDR2 are read off the germline V gene as MNHEY and SVGEGT. As for this clone: What this receptor recognizes is not known. Per-base quality was not reported, and no clone a single base away is much larger than it.

The study at large found these results: The quantity of clinical and demographic metadata differed by source and by participant and was supplied without curation.

The specimen was peripheral blood. This receptor chain uses TRBV6-2 or TRBV6-3 and TRBJ1-4; confidence is insufficient to name the D gene. The clonotype comes from a human donor in a cohort sampled during active COVID-19. The encoded CDR3 is CASSAHGKTNEKLFF. The sequenced DNA is TGTGCCAGCAGTGCCCACGGGAAGACTAATGAAAAACTGTTTTTT.